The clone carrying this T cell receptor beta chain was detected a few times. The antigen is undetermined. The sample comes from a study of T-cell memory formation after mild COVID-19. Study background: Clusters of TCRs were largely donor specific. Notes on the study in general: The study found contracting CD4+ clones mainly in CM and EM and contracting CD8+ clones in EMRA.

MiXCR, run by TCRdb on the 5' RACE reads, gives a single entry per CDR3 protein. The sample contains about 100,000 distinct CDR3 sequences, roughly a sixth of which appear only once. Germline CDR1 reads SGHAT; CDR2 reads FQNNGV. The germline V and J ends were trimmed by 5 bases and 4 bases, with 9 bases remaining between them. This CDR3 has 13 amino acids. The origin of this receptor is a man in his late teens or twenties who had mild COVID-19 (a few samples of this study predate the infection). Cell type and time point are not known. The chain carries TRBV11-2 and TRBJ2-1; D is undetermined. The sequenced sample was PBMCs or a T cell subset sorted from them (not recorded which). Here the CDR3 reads CASSPRHYNEQFF. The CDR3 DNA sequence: TGTGCCAGCAGCCCAAGACATTACAATGAGCAGTTCTTC. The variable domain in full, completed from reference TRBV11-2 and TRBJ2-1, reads EAGVAQSPRYKIIEKRQSVAFWCNPISGHATLYWYQQILGQGPKLLIQFQNNGVVDDSQLPKDRFSAERLKGVDSTLKIQPAKLEDSAVYLCASSPRHYNEQFFGPGTRLTVL.